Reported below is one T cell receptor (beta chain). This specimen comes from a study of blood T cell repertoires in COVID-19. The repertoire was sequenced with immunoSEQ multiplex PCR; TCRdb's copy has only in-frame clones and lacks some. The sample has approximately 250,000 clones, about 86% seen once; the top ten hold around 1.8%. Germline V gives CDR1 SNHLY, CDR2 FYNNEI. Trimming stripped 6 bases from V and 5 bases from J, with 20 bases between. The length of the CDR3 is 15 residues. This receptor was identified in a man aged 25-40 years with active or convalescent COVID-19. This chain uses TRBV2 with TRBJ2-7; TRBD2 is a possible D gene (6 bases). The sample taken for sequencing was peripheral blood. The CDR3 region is CASREPGTAGNEQYF. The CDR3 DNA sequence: TGTGCCAGCAGGGAGCCTGGGACGGCGGGGAACGAGCAGTACTTC.